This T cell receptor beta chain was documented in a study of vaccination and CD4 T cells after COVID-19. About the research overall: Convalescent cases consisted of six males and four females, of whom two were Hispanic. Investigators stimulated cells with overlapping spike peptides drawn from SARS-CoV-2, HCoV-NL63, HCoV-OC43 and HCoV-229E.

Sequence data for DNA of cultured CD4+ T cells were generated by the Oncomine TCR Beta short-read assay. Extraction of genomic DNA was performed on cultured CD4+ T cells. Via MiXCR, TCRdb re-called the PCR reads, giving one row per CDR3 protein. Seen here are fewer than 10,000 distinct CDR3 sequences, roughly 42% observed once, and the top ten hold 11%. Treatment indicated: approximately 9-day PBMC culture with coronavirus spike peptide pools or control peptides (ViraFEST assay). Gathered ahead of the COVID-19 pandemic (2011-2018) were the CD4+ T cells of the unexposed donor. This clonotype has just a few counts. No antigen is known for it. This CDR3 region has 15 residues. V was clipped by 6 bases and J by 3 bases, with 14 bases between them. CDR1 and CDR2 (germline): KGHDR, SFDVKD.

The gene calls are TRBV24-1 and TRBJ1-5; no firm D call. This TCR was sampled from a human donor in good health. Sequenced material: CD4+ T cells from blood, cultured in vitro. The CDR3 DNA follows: TGTGCCACCAGTTCCGGCAGATTTTACAATCAGCCCCAGCATTTT. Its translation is CATSSGRFYNQPQHF.